Reported below is one TCR beta chain. Its antigen is as yet unknown. This same CDR3 is encoded by further DNA sequences in the sample. This record belongs to a study of cytomegalovirus exposure and HLA in healthy donors. Overall study findings and caveats: Cytomegalovirus association was assigned to over 150 TCR beta chains. Researchers reported that a few CMV-associated chains were confirmed in vitro as CMV antigen-specific.

Profiled with immunoSEQ multiplex PCR; TCRdb holds only in-frame clones, not every one. The sample yields about 150,000 clones, approximately 90% seen once. CDR1 is MNHEY and CDR2 is SMNVEV in the germline V gene (reference sequence). Germline trimming cut 4 bases from V and 4 bases from J; bases unmatched to any gene: 6. This CDR3 region has 14 residues. From the approximately 110-subject validation cohort, which was separate from the roughly 670-subject first cohort, the donors were drawn. The receptor comes from a young man in good health and CMV-seronegative. The chain has TRBV27 and TRBJ1-2, with 7 bases aligning to TRBD1. Source material: PBMCs. CDR3 protein: CASSSPGQIYGYTF. CDR3 DNA sequence: TGTGCCAGCAGTTCTCCGGGACAGATCTATGGCTACACCTTC.